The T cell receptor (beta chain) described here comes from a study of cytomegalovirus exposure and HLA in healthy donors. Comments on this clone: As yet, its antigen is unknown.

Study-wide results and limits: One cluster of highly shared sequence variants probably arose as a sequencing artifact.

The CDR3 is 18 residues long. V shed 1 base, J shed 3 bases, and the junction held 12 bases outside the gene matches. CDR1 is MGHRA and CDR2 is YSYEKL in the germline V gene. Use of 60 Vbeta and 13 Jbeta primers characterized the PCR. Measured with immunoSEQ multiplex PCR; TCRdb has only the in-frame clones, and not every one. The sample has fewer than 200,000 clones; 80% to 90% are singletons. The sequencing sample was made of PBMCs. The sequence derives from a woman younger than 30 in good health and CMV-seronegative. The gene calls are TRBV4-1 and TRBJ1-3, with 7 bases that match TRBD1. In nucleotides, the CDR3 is TGCGCCAGCAGCCAAGCCCAAGGGGGCGGGGTGGGTGGAAACACCATATATTTT. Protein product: CASSQAQGGGVGGNTIYF.